A selection of T cell receptor beta chains follows, all from one sample in a study of patients and donors after allogeneic stem cell transplantation. TCRdb itself ran the RT-PCR reads through MiXCR, one entry per CDR3 protein. In the table there are approximately 410,000 distinct CDR3 sequences, approximately 16% of which are singletons. The sequenced material came from blood, either unsorted or a sorted T cell fraction (not recorded which). The receptors here all came from a human donor who was either an allogeneic HSCT recipient or a stem cell or donor lymphocyte infusion donor (not recorded which). It is not recorded whose cells these are; they may come from a transplant donor. Each CDR3 is given with its conserved first and last residue. Clone size is given for some rows only: seen once, a few or many times, or a class if the clone is expanded.

j_gene: TRBJ2-7
v_gene: TRBV2
abundance: -
CDR3aa: CASGGRGLNEQYF

j_gene: TRBJ2-7
v_gene: TRBV7-6
abundance: -
CDR3aa: CASSLVWQTIPYYEQYF

j_gene: TRBJ2-3
v_gene: TRBV7-2
abundance: -
CDR3aa: CATIQGYTDTQYF

j_gene: TRBJ1-1
v_gene: TRBV7-9
abundance: -
CDR3aa: CASSLGGGGYREAFF

j_gene: TRBJ2-5
v_gene: TRBV11-3
abundance: -
CDR3aa: CASSALAGLVAQYF

j_gene: TRBJ2-3
v_gene: TRBV7-2
abundance: few
CDR3aa: CASSSTSTGGSDTQYF

j_gene: TRBJ2-7
v_gene: TRBV5-4
abundance: -
CDR3aa: CASSLETGSLSYEQYF

j_gene: TRBJ1-5
v_gene: TRBV5-1
abundance: -
CDR3aa: CASSASPGGGGNQPQHF

j_gene: TRBJ2-6
v_gene: TRBV9
abundance: few
CDR3aa: CASSVGDGANVLTF

j_gene: TRBJ2-3
v_gene: TRBV9
abundance: -
CDR3aa: CASSVGTPGADTQYF

j_gene: TRBJ1-1
v_gene: TRBV6-6
abundance: -
CDR3aa: CASSYGADKIAFF

j_gene: TRBJ1-5
v_gene: TRBV2
abundance: few
CDR3aa: CASKWAEGNQPQHF

j_gene: TRBJ2-3
v_gene: TRBV18
abundance: -
CDR3aa: CASSSTSGRAQDTQYF

j_gene: TRBJ2-7
v_gene: TRBV7-9
abundance: -
CDR3aa: CASSFSQTSYEQYF

j_gene: TRBJ2-1
v_gene: TRBV27
abundance: -
CDR3aa: CASSSLTGGERNEQFF

j_gene: TRBJ2-4
v_gene: TRBV9
abundance: -
CDR3aa: CASSNGVGQNIQYF

j_gene: TRBJ1-1
v_gene: TRBV6-1
abundance: -
CDR3aa: CASRPSGQGETEAFF

j_gene: TRBJ2-3
v_gene: TRBV6-5
abundance: -
CDR3aa: CASSYWRLTDTQYF

j_gene: TRBJ2-3
v_gene: TRBV20-1
abundance: -
CDR3aa: CSARGGATDTQYF

j_gene: TRBJ2-1
v_gene: TRBV11-3
abundance: -
CDR3aa: CASSRTRVANEQFF

j_gene: TRBJ2-1
v_gene: TRBV5-4
abundance: -
CDR3aa: CASSLEGGGSDEQFF

j_gene: TRBJ1-2
v_gene: TRBV6-6
abundance: -
CDR3aa: CASTNSDYYGYTF

j_gene: TRBJ2-1
v_gene: TRBV3-1
abundance: few
CDR3aa: CASSYQLGEQFF

j_gene: TRBJ2-1
v_gene: TRBV6-2/TRBV6-3
abundance: many
CDR3aa: CASSPTLTSGGAREQFF

j_gene: TRBJ2-3
v_gene: TRBV12-3/TRBV12-4
abundance: many
CDR3aa: CASSLDRPDTQYF

j_gene: TRBJ2-5
v_gene: TRBV27
abundance: -
CDR3aa: CASSPTGGRGETQYF

j_gene: TRBJ2-7
v_gene: TRBV7-9
abundance: -
CDR3aa: CASSSPGHSMGQYF

j_gene: TRBJ1-2
v_gene: TRBV20-1
abundance: -
CDR3aa: CSASFGQAKRNGSNYGYTF

j_gene: TRBJ2-3
v_gene: TRBV9
abundance: -
CDR3aa: CASSVEPGGVNTQYF

j_gene: TRBJ2-1
v_gene: TRBV10-3
abundance: -
CDR3aa: CAISDPTSGAHEQFF

j_gene: TRBJ1-2
v_gene: TRBV20-1
abundance: many
CDR3aa: CSAIRNGYTF

j_gene: TRBJ2-7
v_gene: TRBV19
abundance: -
CDR3aa: CASQKSSRVREQYF

j_gene: TRBJ2-3
v_gene: TRBV12-3/TRBV12-4
abundance: many
CDR3aa: CASSLPGGQSTDTQYF